This TCR beta chain was recorded in a study of blood T cell repertoires in COVID-19. The overall study: The origin of the acute and convalescent COVID-19 samples was the United States, Italy and Spain.

Generated by immunoSEQ multiplex PCR, the TCRdb table keeps only in-frame clones and is missing some. Here the sample spans almost 300,000 clones, around 87% being singletons. This CDR3 is built from 13 residues. V lost 6 bases and J lost 3, with 8 bases in between. Germline V gives CDR1 WNHNN, CDR2 SYGVQD (reference sequence). The sequence was obtained from a man in his 70s with acute or convalescent COVID-19. The sample comprised peripheral blood. The J gene is TRBJ2-2, the V gene TRBV10-1, with D tentatively TRBD1 (5 bases). The CDR3 sequence is CASSGQHTGELFF. For the CDR3, the DNA is TGCGCCAGCAGCGGACAACACACCGGGGAGCTGTTTTTT.